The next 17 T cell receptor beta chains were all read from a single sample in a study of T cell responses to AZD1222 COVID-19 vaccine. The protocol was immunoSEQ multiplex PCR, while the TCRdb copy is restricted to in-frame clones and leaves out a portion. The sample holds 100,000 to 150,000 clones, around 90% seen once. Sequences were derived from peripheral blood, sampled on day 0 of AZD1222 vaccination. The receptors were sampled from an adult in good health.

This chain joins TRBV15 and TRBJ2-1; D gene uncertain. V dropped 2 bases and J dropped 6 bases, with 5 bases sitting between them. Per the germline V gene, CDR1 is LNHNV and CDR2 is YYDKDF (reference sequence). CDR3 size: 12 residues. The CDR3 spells CATSRQRNEQFF. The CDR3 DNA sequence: TGTGCCACCAGCAGACAGCGCAATGAGCAGTTCTTC.

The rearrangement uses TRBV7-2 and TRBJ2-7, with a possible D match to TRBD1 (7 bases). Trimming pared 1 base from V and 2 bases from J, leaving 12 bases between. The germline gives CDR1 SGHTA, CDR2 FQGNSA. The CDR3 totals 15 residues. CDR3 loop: CASSLGGGGPYEQYF. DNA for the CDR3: TGTGCCAGCAGCTTAGGTGGAGGGGGCCCCTACGAGCAGTACTTC.

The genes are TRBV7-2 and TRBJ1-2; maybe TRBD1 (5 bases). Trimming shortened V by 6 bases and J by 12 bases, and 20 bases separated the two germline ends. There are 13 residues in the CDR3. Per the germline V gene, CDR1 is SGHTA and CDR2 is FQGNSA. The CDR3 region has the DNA TGTGCCAGCAGTTTACTCCGGGACGGCTTTGACACCTTC. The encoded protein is CASSLLRDGFDTF.

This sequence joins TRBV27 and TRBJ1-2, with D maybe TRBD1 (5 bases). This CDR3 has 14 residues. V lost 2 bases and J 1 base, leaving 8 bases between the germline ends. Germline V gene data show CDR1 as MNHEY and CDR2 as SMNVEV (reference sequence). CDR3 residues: CASSLNRFNYGYTF. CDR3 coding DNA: TGTGCCAGCAGTTTAAACAGGTTTAACTATGGCTACACCTTC.

CDR3 sequence reads: CASSLQGLPQHF. CDR3 coding DNA: TGTGCCAGCAGTTTACAGGGTCTGCCCCAGCATTTT. This chain uses TRBV12-3 or TRBV12-4 with TRBJ1-5, with a tentative D call TRBD1 (5 bases). Trimming shortened V by 2 bases and J by 9 bases, and 8 bases separated the two germline ends. The length of the CDR3 is 12 residues.

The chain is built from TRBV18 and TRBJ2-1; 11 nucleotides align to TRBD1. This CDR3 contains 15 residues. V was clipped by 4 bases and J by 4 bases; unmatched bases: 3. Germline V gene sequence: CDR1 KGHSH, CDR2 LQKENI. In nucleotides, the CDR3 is TGTGCCAGCTCACTTGGGACAGGGGGATACAATGAGCAGTTCTTC. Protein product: CASSLGTGGYNEQFF. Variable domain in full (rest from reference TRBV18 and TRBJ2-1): NAGVMQNPRHLVRRRGQEARLRCSPMKGHSHVYWYRQLPEEGLKFMVYLQKENIIDESGMPKERFSAEFPKEGPSILRIQQVVRGDSAAYFCASSLGTGGYNEQFFGPGTRLTVL.

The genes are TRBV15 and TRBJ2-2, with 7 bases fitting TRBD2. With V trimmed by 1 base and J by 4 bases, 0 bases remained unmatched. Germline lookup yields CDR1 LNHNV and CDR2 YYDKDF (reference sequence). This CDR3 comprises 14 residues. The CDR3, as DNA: TGTGCCACCAGCAGAGGCGGGAGCACCGGGGAGCTGTTTTTT. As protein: CATSRGGSTGELFF.

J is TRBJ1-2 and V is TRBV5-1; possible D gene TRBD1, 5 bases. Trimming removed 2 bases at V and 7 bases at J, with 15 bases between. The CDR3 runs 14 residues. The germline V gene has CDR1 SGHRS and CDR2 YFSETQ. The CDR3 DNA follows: TGCGCCAGCAGCTTAGAAACAGGCGGGGGTGGCTACACCTTC. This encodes CASSLETGGGGYTF. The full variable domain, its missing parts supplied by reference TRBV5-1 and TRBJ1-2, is KAGVTQTPRYLIKTRGQQVTLSCSPISGHRSVSWYQQTPGQGLQFLFEYFSETQRNKGNFPGRFSGRQFSNSRSEMNVSTLELGDSALYLCASSLETGGGGYTFGSGTRLTVV.

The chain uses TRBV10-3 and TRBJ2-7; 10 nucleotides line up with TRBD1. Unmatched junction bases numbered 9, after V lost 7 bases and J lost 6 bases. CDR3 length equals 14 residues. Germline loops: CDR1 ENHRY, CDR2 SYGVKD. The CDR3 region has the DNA TGTGCCATCACTGCCGGGACAGGGGAGGGCGAGCAGTACTTC. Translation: CAITAGTGEGEQYF.

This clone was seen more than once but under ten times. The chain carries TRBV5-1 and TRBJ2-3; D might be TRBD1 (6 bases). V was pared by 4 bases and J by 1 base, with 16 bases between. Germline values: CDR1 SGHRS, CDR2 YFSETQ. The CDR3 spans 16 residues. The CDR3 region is CASSLGQFWGTDTQYF. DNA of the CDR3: TGCGCCAGCAGCCTTGGACAGTTTTGGGGCACAGATACGCAGTATTTT.

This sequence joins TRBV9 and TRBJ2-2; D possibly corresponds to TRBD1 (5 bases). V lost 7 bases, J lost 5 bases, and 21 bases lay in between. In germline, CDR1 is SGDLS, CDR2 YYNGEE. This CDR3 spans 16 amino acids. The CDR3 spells CASSRLDSPRTGELFF. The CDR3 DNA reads TGTGCCAGCTCCAGACTCGACAGCCCGCGGACCGGGGAGCTGTTTTTT. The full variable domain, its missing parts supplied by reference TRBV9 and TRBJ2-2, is DSGVTQTPKHLITATGQRVTLRCSPRSGDLSVYWYQQSLDQGLQFLIQYYNGEERAKGNILERFSAQQFPDLHSELNLSSLELGDSALYFCASSRLDSPRTGELFFGEGSRLTVL.

The CDR3 DNA follows: TGTGCCAGCAGCTTCGCGACTAGCGGGAGACGGACCGGGGAGCTGTTTTTT. It yields the protein CASSFATSGRRTGELFF. The gene calls are TRBV7-4 and TRBJ2-2; 12 bases align to TRBD2. The J segment lost 5 bases and the V segment lost 3 bases, leaving 7 bases of the junction unmatched. The CDR3 loop spans 17 amino acids. From germline, CDR1 is SGHVT and CDR2 SQSDAQ.

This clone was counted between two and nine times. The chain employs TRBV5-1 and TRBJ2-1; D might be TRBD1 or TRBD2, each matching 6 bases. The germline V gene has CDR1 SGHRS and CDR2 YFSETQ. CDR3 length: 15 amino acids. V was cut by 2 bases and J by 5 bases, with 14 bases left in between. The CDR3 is CASSFGGRGNNEQFF. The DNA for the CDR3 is TGCGCCAGCAGCTTTGGGGGGCGCGGGAACAATGAGCAGTTCTTC.

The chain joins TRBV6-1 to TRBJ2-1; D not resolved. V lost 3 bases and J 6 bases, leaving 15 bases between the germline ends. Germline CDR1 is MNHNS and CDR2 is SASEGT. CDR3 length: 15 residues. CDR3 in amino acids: CASSELGSSFNEQFF. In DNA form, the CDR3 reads TGTGCCAGCAGTGAGCTTGGTAGCTCTTTCAATGAGCAGTTCTTC.

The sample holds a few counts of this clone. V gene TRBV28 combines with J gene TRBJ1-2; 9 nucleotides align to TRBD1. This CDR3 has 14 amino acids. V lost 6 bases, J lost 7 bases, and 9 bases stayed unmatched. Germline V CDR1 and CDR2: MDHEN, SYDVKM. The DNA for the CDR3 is TGTGCCAGCAGGGACAGGGGTTCCTATGGTGGCTACACCTTC. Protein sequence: CASRDRGSYGGYTF.

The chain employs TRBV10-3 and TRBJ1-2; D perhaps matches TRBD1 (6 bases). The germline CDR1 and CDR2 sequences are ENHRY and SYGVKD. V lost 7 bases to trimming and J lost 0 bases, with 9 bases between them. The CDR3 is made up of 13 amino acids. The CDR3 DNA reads TGTGCCATCACGGGGGCCTCTAACTATGGCTACACCTTC. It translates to CAITGASNYGYTF.

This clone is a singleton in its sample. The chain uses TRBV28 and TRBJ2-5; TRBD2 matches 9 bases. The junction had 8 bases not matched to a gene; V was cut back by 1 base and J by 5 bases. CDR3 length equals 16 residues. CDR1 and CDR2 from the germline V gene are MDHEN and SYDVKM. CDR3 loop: CASSLLASGRRETQYF. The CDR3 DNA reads TGTGCCAGCAGTTTATTAGCCAGCGGGAGGAGGGAGACCCAGTACTTC.